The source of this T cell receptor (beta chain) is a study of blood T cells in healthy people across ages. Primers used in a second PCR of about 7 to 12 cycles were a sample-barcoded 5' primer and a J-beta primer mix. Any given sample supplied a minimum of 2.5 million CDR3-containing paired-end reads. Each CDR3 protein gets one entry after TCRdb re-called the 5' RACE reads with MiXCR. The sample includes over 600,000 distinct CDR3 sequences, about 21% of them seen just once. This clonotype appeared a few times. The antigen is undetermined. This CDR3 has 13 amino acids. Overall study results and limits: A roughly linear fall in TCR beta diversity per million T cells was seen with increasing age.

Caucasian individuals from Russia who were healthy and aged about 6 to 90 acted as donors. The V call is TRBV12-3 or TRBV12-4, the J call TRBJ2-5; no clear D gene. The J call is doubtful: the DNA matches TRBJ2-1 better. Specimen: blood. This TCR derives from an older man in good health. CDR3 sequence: CASTPARYNEQFF. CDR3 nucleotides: TGTGCCAGCACCCCTGCCAGGTACAATGAGCAGTTCTTC.